Detailed here is one T cell receptor (beta chain). Its antigen is currently unknown. The sample is drawn from a study of T cell clonality in common variable immunodeficiency. Patients and controls were mostly of Caucasian heritage. CVID and control samples used equivalent genomic DNA input. TCRdb's table, derived via immunoSEQ multiplex PCR, lists solely in-frame clones and lacks some. This sample has approximately 37,000 clones, each found more than once. Study outcomes and limitations: CVID subjects had higher TCRbeta clonality than healthy controls, most marked in about a third.

Specimen: peripheral blood mononuclear cells. The TCR sequence derives from a person aged 18-70 years in good health.

The sequenced CDR3 bases are TGCGCCAGCAGCCTATCGACAGGCAGCACAGATACC. Translation gives CASSLSTGSTDT. The whole CDR3 region reads CASSLSTGSTDTYTF. The V and J genes are TRBV5-1 and TRBJ1-2; D possibly corresponds to TRBD1 (6 bases). The CDR3 extends 3 residues past the end of the read, so its final part is completed from the germline J gene. The CDR3 runs to 15 residues. CDR1 is SGHRS and CDR2 is YFSETQ in the germline V gene.